What follows are 22 T cell receptor beta chains derived from one specimen sequenced in a study of CD8 T cells in Susac syndrome. With random hexamers, 0.5 to 1 ug RNA was reverse transcribed. TCRdb independently ran MiXCR on the immunoSEQ multiplex PCR reads; one entry per CDR3 protein. The sample consists of about 53,000 distinct CDR3 sequences, just under 95% of them appearing once. Sequencing was carried out using CD8+ T cells from PBMCs. These receptors came from a human donor with Susac syndrome.

The J gene is TRBJ2-1, the V gene TRBV29-1; D unclear. Trimming took 6 bases from V and 0 from J, leaving 9 bases between them. Germline lookup yields CDR1 SQVTM and CDR2 ANQGSEA. The CDR3 loop spans 13 amino acids. The CDR3 region is CSVVADSYNEQFF. In DNA form, the CDR3 reads TGCAGCGTAGTGGCAGACTCCTACAATGAGCAGTTCTTC.

V and J are TRBV3-1 and TRBJ2-7, with 7 bases identical to TRBD1. CDR3 length: 13 amino acids. V dropped 4 bases and J dropped 4; count of bases not matched to a gene: 4. In germline, CDR1 is LGHDT, CDR2 YNNKEL (reference sequence). The CDR3 DNA reads as TGTGCCAGCAGCCCACAGGGGACATACGAGCAGTACTTC. The encoded protein is CASSPQGTYEQYF.

This CDR3 reads CASSEDRGGDIQYF. The CDR3 DNA reads as TGCGCCAGCAGCGAAGACAGGGGTGGCGACATTCAGTACTTC. V and J are TRBV5-1 and TRBJ2-4; 8 bases match TRBD1. This CDR3 has 14 amino acids. Germline V CDR1 and CDR2: SGHRS, YFSETQ. The V and J ends lost 4 bases and 8 bases, in that order; junction bases with no gene match: 8.

The chain uses TRBV24-1 and TRBJ2-3, with TRBD1 identical over 8 bases. Germline values: CDR1 KGHDR, CDR2 SFDVKD. With V trimmed by 5 bases and J by 1 base, 10 bases remained unmatched. This CDR3 contains 17 residues. CDR3 region: CATSVARQGTRTDTQYF. CDR3 in DNA: TGTGCCACCAGTGTTGCACGACAGGGGACACGCACAGATACGCAGTATTTT.

The rearrangement uses TRBV4-1 and TRBJ2-1, with a possible D match to TRBD2 (5 bases). V lost 4 bases and J lost 6, with 16 bases in between. Germline loops: CDR1 MGHRA, CDR2 YSYEKL. The CDR3 loop spans 15 amino acids. CDR3: CASSLSDLAPNEQFF. CDR3 sequence (DNA): TGCGCCAGCAGCCTATCGGACTTAGCTCCCAATGAGCAGTTCTTC.

This clonotype was seen a single time. The V call is TRBV28, the J call TRBJ2-7, with unresolved D. V lost 5 bases and J 8 bases, leaving 16 bases between the germline ends. Germline lookup yields CDR1 MDHEN and CDR2 SYDVKM. This CDR3 spans 13 amino acids. The CDR3 loop is CASSDGPVEQQYF. The DNA for the CDR3 is TGTGCCAGCAGTGACGGCCCGGTGGAGCAGCAGTACTTC. Based on the CDR3 plus reference TRBV28 and TRBJ2-7, the full variable domain is DVKVTQSSRYLVKRTGEKVFLECVQDMDHENMFWYRQDPGLGLRLIYFSYDVKMKEKGDIPEGYSVSREKKERFSLILESASTNQTSMYLCASSDGPVEQQYFGPGTRLTVT.

The genes are TRBV28 and TRBJ2-1; TRBD1 agrees at 8 bases. With 4 bases clipped from V and 7 bases from J, the junction kept 6 bases outside the gene matches. Germline CDR1 reads MDHEN; CDR2 reads SYDVKM. CDR3 length: 14 amino acids. For the CDR3, the DNA is TGTGCCAGCAGTTCGAATTACAGGGGGAATGAGCAGTTCTTC. The encoded protein is CASSSNYRGNEQFF.

V and J are TRBV20-1 and TRBJ2-5; 7 nucleotides agree with TRBD1. After removal of 2 bases from V and 2 bases from J, the junction contained 2 bases not matched to a gene. CDR1 and CDR2 from the germline V gene are DFQATT and SNEGSKA (reference sequence). This CDR3 is 13 amino acids long. CDR3 sequence reads: CSARTGVQETQYF. For the CDR3, the DNA is TGCAGTGCTAGAACAGGGGTTCAAGAGACCCAGTACTTC.

The chain employs TRBV28 and TRBJ2-5, with 7 bases aligning to TRBD2. CDR1 and CDR2 from the germline V gene are MDHEN and SYDVKM. After removal of 6 bases from V and 0 bases from J, the junction contained 16 bases not matched to a gene. The CDR3 loop spans 18 amino acids. Here the CDR3 reads CASRKVGVASGHQETQYF. The DNA for the CDR3 is TGTGCCAGCAGGAAGGTAGGGGTGGCTAGCGGACACCAAGAGACCCAGTACTTC.

This chain joins TRBV29-1 and TRBJ1-2, with unresolved D. The germline CDR1 and CDR2 sequences are SQVTM and ANQGSEA. V was cut by 3 bases and J by 4 bases, with 12 bases left in between. The CDR3 is made up of 13 amino acids. CDR3 nucleotide sequence: TGCAGCGTTGATCCCCCGGCTCTCTATGGCTACACCTTC. It translates to CSVDPPALYGYTF.

The chain employs TRBV28 and TRBJ2-3, with D possibly matching TRBD1 (5 bases). CDR1 and CDR2 (germline): MDHEN, SYDVKM. Trimming shortened V by 6 bases and J by 4 bases, and 11 bases separated the two germline ends. This CDR3 is 13 amino acids long. CDR3 sequence reads: CASSPTGADTQYF. For the CDR3, the DNA is TGTGCCAGCAGCCCCACAGGAGCAGATACGCAGTATTTT.

This sequence joins TRBV20-1 and TRBJ2-6; D perhaps matches TRBD2 (5 bases). V was pared by 0 bases and J by 4 bases, with 13 bases between. The CDR3 contains 16 residues. Germline CDR1 reads DFQATT; CDR2 reads SNEGSKA (reference sequence). The CDR3 coding sequence is TGCAGTGCTAGAGATTTCCGGGGAACCGGGGCCAACGTCCTGACTTTC. The encoded protein is CSARDFRGTGANVLTF.

This chain links TRBV28 with TRBJ2-5, with 8 bases lining up with TRBD2. The CDR3 is 15 amino acids. V lost 6 bases to trimming and J lost 2 bases; unmatched junction nucleotides: 8. Germline CDR1 reads MDHEN; CDR2 reads SYDVKM. CDR3 residues: CASRRKRGTQETQYF. The CDR3 coding sequence is TGTGCCAGCAGGCGCAAGCGGGGGACACAAGAGACCCAGTACTTC.

V gene TRBV5-4 combines with J gene TRBJ2-1; 7 bases fit TRBD1. The CDR3 totals 11 residues. Germline V gives CDR1 SGHNT, CDR2 YYREEE (reference sequence). Losses at the gene ends were 10 bases for V and 5 bases for J; bases not matched to a gene: 3. The CDR3 DNA reads TGTGCCTTAACAGGGGACAATGAGCAGTTCTTC. Protein product: CALTGDNEQFF.

The chain combines TRBV27 with TRBJ2-5, with a weak D call TRBD2 (6 bases). This CDR3 contains 15 residues. V shed 3 bases and J shed 2 bases, with 13 bases lying between them. Germline V CDR1 and CDR2: MNHEY, SMNVEV (reference sequence). The CDR3 sequence: CASSFAAGIQETQYF. The DNA for the CDR3 is TGTGCCAGCAGTTTCGCGGCGGGAATACAAGAGACCCAGTACTTC.

V and J are TRBV7-9 and TRBJ2-7; 8 bases are a match to TRBD2. V shed 6 bases, J shed 0 bases, and the junction held 1 base outside the gene matches. This CDR3 region has 13 residues. Germline V CDR1 and CDR2: SEHNR, FQNEAQ (reference sequence). Here the CDR3 DNA reads TGTGCCAGCAGAGCGGGGGCCTCCTACGAGCAGTACTTC. This translates into CASRAGASYEQYF.

This chain connects TRBV7-3 to TRBJ2-1; 9 bases map to TRBD1. Germline assignment: CDR1 SGHTA and CDR2 FQGTGA. Trimming took 2 bases from V and 5 from J; bases not matched to a gene: 10. The CDR3 loop spans 17 amino acids. CDR3 in amino acids: CASSLFGTGWGNNEQFF. The CDR3 nucleotides are TGTGCCAGCAGCTTATTCGGGACAGGGTGGGGTAACAATGAGCAGTTCTTC.

The genes are TRBV30 and TRBJ2-3; TRBD1 might be the D (6 bases). Trimming left V 2 bases short and J 6 bases short, with 12 bases between. CDR1 is GTSNPN, CDR2 SVGIG, per germline (reference sequence). This CDR3 has 13 amino acids. The CDR3 sequence: CAWSLAGGDTQYF. DNA of the CDR3: TGTGCCTGGAGTCTAGCTGGGGGCGATACGCAGTATTTT.

The J gene is TRBJ1-2, the V gene TRBV29-1; D may be TRBD1 (5 bases). Trimming shortened V by 4 bases and J by 8 bases, and 11 bases separated the two germline ends. This CDR3 is 11 amino acids long. Germline CDR1 and CDR2: SQVTM and ANQGSEA. CDR3 DNA sequence: TGCAGCGTTGTACAGGTGGGAGGCTACACCTTC. Its protein is CSVVQVGGYTF. Filled out from reference TRBV29-1 and TRBJ1-2, the complete variable domain reads SAVISQKPSRDICQRGTSLTIQCQVDSQVTMMFWYRQQPGQSLTLIATANQGSEATYESGFVIDKFPISRPNLTFSTLTVSNMSPEDSSIYLCSVVQVGGYTFGSGTRLTVV.

CDR3 coding DNA: TGCAGTGCCCCCGGGACACCCAGCTCCTACGAGCAGTACTTC. Protein: CSAPGTPSSYEQYF. The gene calls are TRBV20-1 and TRBJ2-7, with D possibly TRBD1 on 6 matching bases. Trimming took 6 bases from V and 0 from J, leaving 15 bases between them. This CDR3 has 14 amino acids. Per germline, CDR1 DFQATT and CDR2 SNEGSKA (reference sequence).

The chain links TRBV27 to TRBJ1-1; perhaps TRBD1 as D (5 bases). The CDR3 totals 15 residues. V gave up 4 bases and J gave up 4 bases, with 16 bases separating them. The germline gives CDR1 MNHEY, CDR2 SMNVEV (reference sequence). Here the CDR3 reads CASSSGSIPGTEAFF. The DNA for the CDR3 is TGTGCCAGCAGTTCAGGGTCGATTCCGGGCACTGAAGCTTTCTTT.

The chain links TRBV20-1 to TRBJ2-7, with a tentative D call TRBD1 (5 bases). The CDR3 contains 16 residues. Germline V CDR1 and CDR2: DFQATT, SNEGSKA (reference sequence). The V gene lost 2 bases and the J gene lost 2 bases, with 19 bases spanning the gap. The CDR3 bases are TGCAGTGCTAGACCCCGAGTCCAGGACACCCCCTACGAGCAGTACTTC. It is translated as CSARPRVQDTPYEQYF.